Following are 27 T cell receptor beta chains from one sample sequenced in a study of regulatory T cells in long-lasting Graves disease. Sequencing libraries for TCR beta were prepared with iRepertoire HTBI primers and Arm-PCR of CDR3 regions. TCRdb reanalysed the multiplex PCR reads using MiXCR and keeps one entry per CDR3 protein. In the table there are hundreds of thousands of distinct CDR3 sequences, 12% of which are singletons. The time point denotes: newly diagnosed GD, antithyroid drugs for less than 3 months. From RNA extracted from PBMCs, the TCR library was made. The same data also contributed to another study, on T cells in Graves' hyperthyroidism and ophthalmopathy.

The source material was peripheral blood mononuclear cells (PBMCs), sampled at new diagnosis, from a patient treated with antithyroid drugs. Receptors originate from a woman in her thirties with Graves disease.

This clonotype was detected many times. The V gene is TRBV5-6, the J gene TRBJ1-1; D remains ambiguous. This CDR3 region has 16 residues. V was cut by 4 bases and J by 0 bases, with 16 bases left in between. In germline, CDR1 is SGHDT, CDR2 YYEEEE. The CDR3 region has the DNA TGTGCCAGCAGCCCCTGGCTGGAGTTAATGAACACTGAAGCTTTCTTT. This encodes CASSPWLELMNTEAFF.

This clonotype was detected many times. The rearrangement links TRBV6-1 to TRBJ2-2; tentative D call: TRBD1 (6 bases). The germline V and J ends were trimmed by 7 bases and 6 bases, with 15 bases remaining between them. The CDR3 is 14 residues long. CDR1 MNHNS and CDR2 SASEGT come from the germline V gene. For the CDR3, the DNA is TGTGCCAGCAATATACATACAGGGCCCGGGGAGCTGTTTTTT. Translation: CASNIHTGPGELFF.

About this clonotype itself: Given a much more abundant clone one base away, this may be a read error. The V call is TRBV10-3, the J call TRBJ1-2; D is unclear. The germline gives CDR1 ENHRY, CDR2 SYGVKD. The CDR3 contains 11 residues. The CDR3 reads CVSSQEFGYTF. The CDR3 region has the DNA TGTGTCAGCAGCCAAGAGTTCGGCTACACCTTC.

This clonotype was detected ten times or more. The chain carries TRBV6-5 and TRBJ2-5; no firm D call. Per germline, CDR1 MNHEY and CDR2 SVGAGI. The V end was cut by 0 bases, the J end by 5 bases, with 4 bases between. The CDR3 spans 12 residues. The CDR3 loop reads CASSYSWETQYF. The CDR3 DNA reads TGTGCCAGCAGTTACTCGTGGGAGACCCAGTACTTC.

Ten or more counts support this clonotype. The chain combines TRBV13 with TRBJ2-3; D remains unclear. V gave up 2 bases and J gave up 2 bases, with 14 bases separating them. The CDR3 is 16 amino acids. Looked up from germline, CDR1 is PRHDT and CDR2 is FYEKMQ (reference sequence). CDR3 sequence: CASSLIASTDTDTQYF. As DNA, the CDR3 is TGTGCCAGCAGCTTAATCGCGAGTACAGACACAGATACGCAGTATTTT.

This clonotype was picked up one time. The chain recombines TRBV11-1 with TRBJ2-3, with 11 nucleotides matching TRBD2. CDR3 length: 15 residues. Germline values: CDR1 SGHAT, CDR2 FQDESV (reference sequence). V shed 7 bases, J shed 4 bases, and the junction held 7 bases outside the gene matches. The CDR3 bases are TGTGCCAGCACTTCTAGCGGGAGGAGCGCAGATACGCAGTATTTT. It codes for CASTSSGRSADTQYF. The variable domain in full, with the rest retrieved from reference TRBV11-1 and TRBJ2-3, is EAEVAQSPRYKITEKSQAVAFWCDPISGHATLYWYRQILGQGPELLVQFQDESVVDDSQLPKDRFSAERLKGVDSTLKIQPAELGDSAMYLCASTSSGRSADTQYFGPGTRLTVL.

This clonotype was seen repeatedly, ten times or more. The chain has TRBV12-3 or TRBV12-4 and TRBJ2-7, with 9 bases that match TRBD1. The CDR3 length is 14 residues. Losses at the gene ends were 6 bases for V and 4 bases for J; bases not matched to a gene: 7. The CDR3 sequence is CASRQGQGLYEQYF. The CDR3 bases are TGTGCCAGCAGACAGGGACAGGGATTATACGAGCAGTACTTC.

This clonotype was counted only a few times. This chain connects TRBV19 to TRBJ2-2; D possibly corresponds to TRBD2 (6 bases). Trimming pared 3 bases from V and 4 bases from J, leaving 12 bases between. The germline CDR1 and CDR2 sequences are LNHDA and SQIVND (reference sequence). The CDR3 sequence is 15 residues long. In nucleotides, the CDR3 is TGTGCCAGTAGTATGCGGGAAAGGGGCACCGGGGAGCTGTTTTTT. Protein product: CASSMRERGTGELFF.

This chain connects TRBV5-8 to TRBJ1-4; D gene uncertain. V lost 4 bases and J lost 4, with 14 bases in between. Per the germline V gene, CDR1 is SGHTS and CDR2 is YDEGEE. The CDR3 length is 15 residues. The CDR3 bases are TGTGCCAGCAGCCCCAGAAGGCGGTTTAATGAAAAACTGTTTTTT. This codes for CASSPRRRFNEKLFF.

The table lists this clonotype with a few counts. The chain recombines TRBV6-2 or TRBV6-3 with TRBJ2-1; 8 nucleotides match TRBD1. V lost 6 bases to trimming and J lost 7 bases; unmatched junction nucleotides: 11. Germline loops: CDR1 MNHEY, CDR2 SVGEGT. The length of the CDR3 is 15 residues. This CDR3 is CASSVSGQGINEQFF. The CDR3 DNA sequence: TGTGCCAGCAGCGTTTCTGGACAGGGCATTAATGAGCAGTTCTTC.

This clonotype was seen repeatedly, ten times or more. The chain couples TRBV7-3 to TRBJ2-1, with 7 bases aligning to TRBD2. This CDR3 comprises 16 residues. Per germline, CDR1 SGHTA and CDR2 FQGTGA. V was pared by 3 bases and J by 0 bases, with 5 bases of the junction left unmatched. The DNA for the CDR3 is TGTGCCAGCAGCTTGTCTAGCGGAGGCTCCTACAATGAGCAGTTCTTC. Translation gives CASSLSSGGSYNEQFF.

The J gene is TRBJ2-5, the V gene TRBV5-4; 8 nucleotides agree with TRBD2. Germline V gene data show CDR1 as SGHNT and CDR2 as YYREEE (reference sequence). J lost 5 bases, V lost 4 bases, and 10 bases had no gene match. The CDR3 contains 15 residues. CDR3 sequence: CASSPRGGLGETQYF. CDR3 in DNA: TGTGCCAGCAGCCCTCGGGGGGGGCTGGGGGAGACCCAGTACTTC.

This clonotype was observed many times. CDR3: CATSRDSGEYNEQFF. Here the CDR3 DNA reads TGTGCCACCAGCAGAGACTCCGGCGAATACAATGAGCAGTTCTTC. The chain combines TRBV15 with TRBJ2-1, with unresolved D. CDR3 length equals 15 residues. Trimming shortened V by 0 bases and J by 4 bases, and 10 bases separated the two germline ends. The V gene's germline CDR1 is LNHNV and CDR2 YYDKDF (reference sequence).

V is TRBV20-1 and J is TRBJ2-5; D not certain. This CDR3 is 12 amino acids long. Trimming shortened V by 3 bases and J by 1 base, and 6 bases separated the two germline ends. CDR1 and CDR2 (germline): DFQATT, SNEGSKA (reference sequence). CDR3 amino acids: CSARTPQETQYF. CDR3 bases: TGCAGTGCTAGGACTCCCCAAGAGACCCAGTACTTC.

This clonotype has more than one count but fewer than ten. The rearrangement links TRBV19 to TRBJ2-7; no clear D. Germline lookup yields CDR1 LNHDA and CDR2 SQIVND (reference sequence). V lost 1 base and J lost 2, with 6 bases in between. The CDR3 length is 13 residues. The chain's CDR3 is CASSIAETYEQYF. The CDR3 DNA reads as TGTGCCAGTAGTATAGCGGAGACCTACGAGCAGTACTTC.

The sample holds many counts of this clonotype. The rearrangement uses TRBV30 and TRBJ1-2; D is perhaps TRBD1 (5 bases). This CDR3 spans 15 amino acids. Trimming removed 0 bases at V and 0 bases at J, with 11 bases between. Germline CDR1 reads GTSNPN; CDR2 reads SVGIG (reference sequence). This chain's CDR3 is CAWSVDVGANYGYTF. The CDR3, as DNA: TGTGCCTGGAGTGTAGACGTAGGGGCTAACTATGGCTACACCTTC.

The chain recombines TRBV20-1 with TRBJ1-2; no clear D. Looked up from germline, CDR1 is DFQATT and CDR2 is SNEGSKA (reference sequence). V was shortened by 6 bases and J by 12 bases, with 17 bases between the two germline ends. The CDR3 totals 11 residues. The CDR3 DNA reads TGCAGTGCGCCTACATGGAATAACGACACCTTC. Encoded protein: CSAPTWNNDTF.

This clonotype came up a few times. The chain uses TRBV5-1 and TRBJ2-3; D may be TRBD2 (7 bases). The CDR3 is 16 amino acids. Germline CDR1 SGHRS, CDR2 YFSETQ. V lost 3 bases, J lost 5 bases, and 19 bases lay in between. Here the CDR3 reads CASSSLQKGGQDTQYF. The CDR3, as DNA: TGCGCCAGCAGCTCCCTTCAGAAGGGGGGGCAAGATACGCAGTATTTT.

This clonotype was picked up many times. The chain combines TRBV7-9 with TRBJ2-7, with TRBD2 matching 8 bases. This CDR3 is built from 13 residues. The V gene end was trimmed by 8 bases and the J gene end by 6 bases; junction bases not matched to a gene: 9. Germline lookup yields CDR1 SEHNR and CDR2 FQNEAQ (reference sequence). CDR3 coding DNA: TGTGCCAGCGAGAAGCGGGAGCTCGGCGAGCAGTACTTC. Amino acids: CASEKRELGEQYF.

This clonotype was counted between two and nine times. V and J are TRBV7-6 and TRBJ2-1; 8 nucleotides align to TRBD2. The CDR3 has 16 residues. The trim removed 5 bases at V and 10 bases at J, leaving 16 bases unmatched. CDR1 is SGHVS, CDR2 FNYEAQ, per germline. This CDR3 reads CASSLPGVGRAGEQFF. As DNA, the CDR3 is TGTGCCAGCAGCCTGCCGGGGGTCGGGAGGGCCGGAGAGCAGTTCTTC.

Concerning this clonotype: A clone one base away is much larger, so this may be a read error. The rearrangement uses TRBV12-3 or TRBV12-4 and TRBJ2-1, with 9 bases matching TRBD1. The length of the CDR3 is 15 residues. V trimming: 6 bases; J trimming: 6 bases; junction bases outside the gene matches: 9. This chain's CDR3 is CASRQPGTGRNEQFF. The CDR3 nucleotides are TGTGCCAGCAGACAACCCGGGACAGGGCGCAATGAGCAGTTCTTC.

The rearrangement links TRBV2 to TRBJ2-7; possibly TRBD2 for D (6 bases). CDR3 length: 14 residues. V was shortened by 1 base and J by 3 bases, with 10 bases between the two germline ends. The germline V gene has CDR1 SNHLY and CDR2 FYNNEI. CDR3: CASSEVPGLYEQYF. CDR3 coding DNA: TGTGCCAGCAGTGAAGTACCGGGACTCTACGAGCAGTACTTC.

The V gene is TRBV7-9, the J gene TRBJ2-1; 11 bases are a match to TRBD2. CDR3 length: 14 amino acids. After removal of 6 bases from V and 7 bases from J, the junction contained 5 bases not matched to a gene. The germline CDR1 and CDR2 sequences are SEHNR and FQNEAQ (reference sequence). The CDR3 protein is CASSPRTSGNEQFF. DNA of the CDR3: TGTGCCAGCAGTCCCAGGACTAGCGGGAATGAGCAGTTCTTC.

This clonotype has at least ten counts. The chain joins TRBV28 to TRBJ2-1; TRBD2 matches 11 bases. Germline CDR1 MDHEN, CDR2 SYDVKM. This CDR3 region has 12 residues. The CDR3 nucleotides are TGTGCTAGCGGGAGGGCCTACAATGAGCAGTTCTTC. It codes for CASGRAYNEQFF.

This clonotype has ten or more counts. The chain carries TRBV6-2 or TRBV6-3 and TRBJ1-1; no clear D. The V and J ends lost 6 bases and 4 bases respectively, with 12 bases between them. This CDR3 has 13 residues. The germline gives CDR1 MNHEY, CDR2 SVGEGT. In DNA, the CDR3 is TGTGCCAGCAGACAGATCGAGCCCACTGAAGCTTTCTTT. Protein product: CASRQIEPTEAFF.

This sequence joins TRBV6-1 and TRBJ2-7; D uncertain. The CDR3 consists of 12 residues. The ends were cut back, 3 bases at V and 7 bases at J, with 10 bases in the middle. CDR1 MNHNS and CDR2 SASEGT come from the germline V gene. The chain's CDR3 is CASSEWRTEQYF. DNA of the CDR3: TGTGCCAGCAGTGAGTGGCGTACAGAGCAGTACTTC.

This clonotype was seen a few times. V is TRBV13 and J is TRBJ2-7, with D perhaps being TRBD1 or TRBD2 (6 bases each). V dropped 2 bases and J dropped 3 bases, with 14 bases sitting between them. The CDR3 is 15 residues long. Germline V gene sequence: CDR1 PRHDT, CDR2 FYEKMQ (reference sequence). CDR3 loop: CASSLSGASFYEQYF. The CDR3, as DNA: TGTGCCAGCAGCTTATCGGGGGCCAGCTTCTACGAGCAGTACTTC.